One and the same sample provided the 2 T cell receptor beta chains below, sequenced in a study of OX40 agonist ivuxolimab in advanced cancers. The table came from immunoSEQ multiplex PCR; TCRdb's copy has only in-frame clones and leaves some out. This repertoire shows roughly 48,000 clones, more than 65% found once; its top ten account for 2.6%. Specimen: CD4+ or CD8+ T cells sorted from blood, collected in a trial of the OX40 agonist ivuxolimab. The receptors were sampled from an adult with an advanced solid tumor such as melanoma, head and neck, liver or kidney cancer.

The chain is built from TRBV4-1 and TRBJ1-1; D perhaps matches TRBD1 (5 bases). Germline lookup yields CDR1 MGHRA and CDR2 YSYEKL. This CDR3 is built from 15 residues. V gave up 0 bases and J gave up 4 bases, with 12 bases separating them. CDR3 nucleotide sequence: TGCGCCAGCAGCCAAGAGTCGGCAGGGCGCACTGAAGCTTTCTTT. This encodes CASSQESAGRTEAFF.

The rearrangement joins TRBV27 to TRBJ2-3; D perhaps matches TRBD1 (6 bases). The V end was cut by 2 bases, the J end by 4 bases, with 13 bases between. Germline CDR1 reads MNHEY; CDR2 reads SMNVEV (reference sequence). The CDR3 length is 15 residues. CDR3 protein: CASSLDRRTADTQYF. CDR3 sequence (DNA): TGTGCCAGCAGTTTAGACAGGCGTACCGCAGATACGCAGTATTTT.